The entry that follows covers one TCR beta chain sequence. The source of the sample is a study of blood T cell repertoires in COVID-19. Looking at the study overall: Sites across the United States, Italy and Spain contributed samples from acute and convalescent COVID-19. In each case, the material was cDNA or gDNA derived from T cells, B-cell-depleted T cells, or PBMCs.

In the authors' workflow: Using reference gene primer amplification, nucleated cell counts were estimated. Clones were read by immunoSEQ multiplex PCR, and TCRdb kept only the in-frame ones, dropping some. V and J calls plus clone size are reproduced from that table; the DNA served to infer D and trimming. The table includes about 77,000 clones, around 70% detected once. Germline V gene lookup returns CDR1 MDHEN and CDR2 SYDVKM. The germline V and J ends were trimmed by 6 bases and 5 bases, with 8 bases remaining between them. This CDR3 region has 12 residues. This clonotype was sampled from a man between 60 and 75 years old with acute or convalescent COVID-19. The chain couples TRBV28 to TRBJ2-4; no clear D. The sample taken for sequencing was peripheral blood. The DNA of the CDR3 is TGTGCCAGCAGGTCTACCGAAAACATTCAGTACTTC. It specifies CASRSTENIQYF.